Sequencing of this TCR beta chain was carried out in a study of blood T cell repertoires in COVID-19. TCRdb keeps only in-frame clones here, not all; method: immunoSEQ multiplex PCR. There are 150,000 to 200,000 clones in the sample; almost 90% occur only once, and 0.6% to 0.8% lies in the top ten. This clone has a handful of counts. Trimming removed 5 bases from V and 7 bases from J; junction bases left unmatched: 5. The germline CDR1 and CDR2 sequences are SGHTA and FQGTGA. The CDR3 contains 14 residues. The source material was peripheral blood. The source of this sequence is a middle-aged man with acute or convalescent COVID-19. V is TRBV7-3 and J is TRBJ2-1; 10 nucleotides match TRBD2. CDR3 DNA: TGTGCCAGCAGCCATGGGACTAGCGCAAATGAGCAGTTCTTC. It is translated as CASSHGTSANEQFF.